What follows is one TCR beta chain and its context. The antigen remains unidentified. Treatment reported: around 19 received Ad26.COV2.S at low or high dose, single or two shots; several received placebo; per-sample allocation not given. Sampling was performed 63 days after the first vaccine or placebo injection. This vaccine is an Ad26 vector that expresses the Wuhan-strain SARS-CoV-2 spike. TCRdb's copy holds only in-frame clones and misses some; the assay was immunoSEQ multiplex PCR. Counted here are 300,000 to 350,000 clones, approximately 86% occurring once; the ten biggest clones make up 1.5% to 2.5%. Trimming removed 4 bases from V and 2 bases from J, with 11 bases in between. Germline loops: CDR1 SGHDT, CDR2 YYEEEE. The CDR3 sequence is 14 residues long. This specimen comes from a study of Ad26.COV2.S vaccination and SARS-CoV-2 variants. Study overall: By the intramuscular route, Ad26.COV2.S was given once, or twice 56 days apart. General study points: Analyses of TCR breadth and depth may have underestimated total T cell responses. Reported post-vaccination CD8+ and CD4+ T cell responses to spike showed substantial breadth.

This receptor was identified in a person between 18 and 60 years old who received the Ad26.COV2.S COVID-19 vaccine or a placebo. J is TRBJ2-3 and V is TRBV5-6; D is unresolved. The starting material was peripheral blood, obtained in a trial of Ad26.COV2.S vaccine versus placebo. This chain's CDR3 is CASSIGFSTDTQYF. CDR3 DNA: TGTGCCAGCAGCATCGGGTTTTCCACAGATACGCAGTATTTT.